Detailed here is one T cell receptor beta chain. PCR was performed a second time for roughly 7 to 11 cycles using a sample-barcoded 5' primer and a J-beta primer mix. TCRdb reprocessed the 5' RACE reads via MiXCR and lists one record per CDR3 protein. The data hold about 620,000 distinct CDR3 sequences, with roughly 21% observed a single time. The sample belongs to a study of blood T cells in healthy people across ages. The V end lost 6 bases, the J end lost 7 bases, and 15 bases lay between the germline ends. Germline values: CDR1 MDHEN, CDR2 SYDVKM. The CDR3 is 13 residues long. Input material: blood. The chain recombines TRBV28 with TRBJ1-2; D is unclear. This clonotype originated in a man between 65 and 80 years old in good health. The chain's CDR3 is CASSPRTLGGYTF. The DNA of the CDR3 is TGTGCCAGCAGCCCGAGGACCCTGGGTGGCTACACCTTC.